This T cell receptor (beta chain) was recovered during a study of blood T cells in healthy people across ages (dated by TCRdb to the mid-2010s). Background on the whole study: Template switching captured roughly one uniquely barcoded TCR beta cDNA molecule per two T cells in model experiments. Using deep sequencing normalized with unique cDNA molecular identifiers, the study measured how TCR beta repertoire diversity changes with age. Two additional independent replicas of 1 million unique cDNA reads from the same blood draw were analyzed for two donors (one aged 18 to 29 and one aged 80 or older). Donors were grouped into four age groups: young (average roughly 16 years), middle-aged (roughly 37), aged (about 59) and long-lived (around 82). General findings and caveats noted by the study authors: The CMV infection status of donors was not known, potentially confounding age-related changes in expanded clonotypes. Because profiling used bulk unsorted PBMCs, naive and antigen-experienced compartments could not be compared conclusively. Estimates of total diversity based on one million sequenced T cells were considered lower bounds and underestimates. Compared with the aged group, more naive CD4+ T cells, fewer expanded clones and increased TCR diversity were shown by the long-lived group, suggesting age selection. As age increased, observed TCR beta diversity per million T cells dropped in a roughly linear way, and a significant reduction was already evident by age roughly 40. The percentage of naive T cells measured by flow cytometry correlated strongly with observed TCR beta diversity.

The 40 or so donors, aged about 6 to 95 years, were systemically healthy Caucasian individuals from Russia. Approximately 9.3 milliliters of peripheral blood were drawn from each donor into EDTA-treated Vacutainer tubes. Ficoll-Paque density-gradient centrifugation was used to isolate PBMCs, with at least 7 million per sample. Trizol reagent was used to extract total RNA from the PBMCs, yielding at least 6 micrograms per sample. The percentages of naive CD45RAhigh/CD27high T cells were determined by flow cytometry on a PBMC aliquot from every donor. Remarks on this clonotype: The clone's antigen remains unknown. No base quality information exists; no much larger clone differs at one position.

V and J are trimmed by 5 bases and 12 bases, and the gene matches miss 15 bases of the junction. CDR1 is given as SGHTA and CDR2 as FQGNSA, both from the germline V gene. The CDR3 spans 14 residues, from the cysteine through the phenylalanine. CDR3 DNA is the only sequence kept; it has 42 bases, read in frame from the first base. Libraries were made using 5' RACE. Sequencing was performed on an Illumina HiSeq 2500. A second 7 to 11 cycle PCR used a sample-barcoded 5' primer and a J-beta primer mix. A unique molecular identifier was introduced onto each TCR beta cDNA molecule by a template-switch 5' adaptor carrying 12 random nucleotides. Each sample yielded at least 3 million CDR3-containing paired-end reads. All of the RNA was converted into first-strand cDNA using the Mint cDNA synthesis kit, with a TRBC-specific oligonucleotide serving as the primer. Following uracil-DNA glycosylase treatment, a first 18-cycle PCR with universal primers M1SS and BC2_uni_R was performed on all cDNA. The paper's processing steps were these. For normalization, 1 million high-quality reads, each with a distinct molecular identifier, were randomly selected from each sample. Instead of being binned into consensus sequences, reads with shared molecular identifiers were discarded. MiTCR, run with a Q25 quality threshold and the strictest error-elimination algorithm, handled CDR3 identification, clonotype clustering and error correction. A nonparametric unseen species model using Euler transformation provided a lower-bound estimate of total TCR beta diversity. Through fastp at Q25 and MiXCR, TCRdb rebuilt clones from the public reads, retaining in-frame beta chains. Each record represents a unique CDR3 protein, reported with the most common genes and DNA among its rows. The V and J calls follow TCRdb's processing rather than the paper's. Across this sample there are some 1,000,000 distinct CDR3 sequences, with roughly 24% seen only once. The ten largest make up approximately 0.71% of the sample.

A further study also used this sample, focusing on T cells of mothers and their children. As the second publication notes: Donors were nine systemically healthy Caucasian individuals: three mothers and their six children. cDNA synthesis consumed the entire amount of extracted RNA, loaded at approximately 1.6 ug RNA in each 15 ul reaction. In the second PCR, the M1S primer introduced both the sample barcodes and 2-4 random nucleotides. Each mother yielded over 8.5 million TCR beta CDR3 reads and each child about 3 million reads. Thymic selection similarly shapes TCR recombination output in related and unrelated pairs, with minor effect from inherited differences. Normalized repertoire overlap was always slightly but never significantly higher in related than unrelated mother-child pairs. No persistent microchimeric T cell clones were found, with a detection sensitivity of 75 to 100 clones per million clonotypes. To look for features that set related mother-child pairs apart from unrelated individuals, the researchers ran deep NGS to compare the TCR beta repertoires of mothers and children. Mothers averaged about 37 +/- 4 years of age and children averaged roughly 10 +/- 4 years. After adapters were ligated using NEBNext reagents, the libraries underwent 100+100 nt paired-end sequencing on an Illumina HiSeq 2000. To avoid cross-contamination, the mother libraries and the child libraries were prepared a month apart and sequenced in separate runs. For each donor, between about 450,000 and 2,300,000 distinct TCR beta clonotypes were identified. Naive TCR beta clonotypes were estimated from low-frequency clonotypes matched to each donor's FACS-determined naive share, without sorting.

The specimen sequenced was blood. The source of this sequence is a girl aged 2 to 10 in good health. The chain is assembled from TRBV7-2 and TRBJ2-7, with 8 bases aligning to TRBD1. The base sequence is TGTGCCAGCAGCGTGAGACCGGGACAGGAGGTTTGGTACTTC. Its protein reads: CASSVRPGQEVWYF.